This T cell receptor beta chain was recovered during a study of cytomegalovirus exposure and HLA in healthy donors. Primers included in the PCR were 60 Vbeta and 13 Jbeta primers. The table came from immunoSEQ multiplex PCR; TCRdb's copy has only in-frame clones and leaves some out. In the table there are roughly 60,000 clones, just under 75% of which are singletons. General study results and limits: Altogether, 160 or so TCR beta chains were recorded as cytomegalovirus-associated. With DRB1 most and HLA-C fewest, TCR association rates differed between HLA loci in a later analysis.

Germline CDR1 is SNHLY and CDR2 is FYNNEI. The CDR3 runs to 13 residues. On this clone: Its specificity is unknown.

The chain links TRBV2 to TRBJ2-1; possibly TRBD2 for D (6 bases). The receptor comes from a woman between 25 and 40 years old in good health and CMV-seronegative. The sample taken for sequencing was PBMCs. This CDR3 is CAMGLAMNNEQFF. The DNA for the CDR3 is TGTGCAATGGGCCTAGCGATGAACAATGAGCAGTTCTTC.